The rows below give T cell receptor beta chains drawn from one sample of a study of human T cells and chemical hapten exposure. Using its own MiXCR run on the RACE reads, TCRdb lists one record per CDR3 protein. The sample gives tens of thousands of distinct CDR3 sequences, approximately 10% of which show up once; roughly 6% is in the top ten. The sample in question was whole blood, obtained in connection with sensitization to the hapten diphenylcyclopropenone (DPC). All receptors come from a man aged 25 to 45 with alopecia areata. Some clones in this sample may be carry-over from other donors' samples. Each CDR3 is given with its conserved first and last residue. The D gene is left open where the match is weak. Not every row has a clone size; where given, it reads once, few, many or a size class.

cdr3_aa cdr3_nt j_call clone_size d_call v_call
CASTTKPGRVNSPLHF TGTGCCAGTACCACCAAGCCGGGACGGGTAAATTCACCCCTCCACTTT TRBJ1-6 . . TRBV19
CASSPSGGLSSPLHF TGTGCCAGCAGTCCGTCAGGGGGTTTGAGTTCACCCCTCCACTTT TRBJ1-6 many TRBD1 TRBV7-2
CASSYSTQGWTEAFF TGTGCCAGCAGTTACTCGACGCAGGGGTGGACTGAAGCTTTCTTT TRBJ1-1 . . TRBV6-5
CAISITGYRTDTQYF TGTGCCATCAGTATTACAGGATACCGCACAGATACGCAGTATTTT TRBJ2-3 many . TRBV10-3
CASSLLGYQETQYF TGTGCCAGCAGTTTATTGGGCTACCAAGAGACCCAGTACTTC TRBJ2-5 . . TRBV27
CASSVLAASNQPQHF TGTGCCAGCAGCGTACTGGCAGCTAGCAATCAGCCCCAGCATTTT TRBJ1-5 few . TRBV9
CASSLRFAETQYF TGTGCCAGCAGCTTGAGGTTTGCAGAGACCCAGTACTTC TRBJ2-5 . . TRBV11-1
CASSYSSLASFETQYF TGTGCCAGCAGTTACTCTTCACTAGCGTCCTTCGAGACCCAGTACTTC TRBJ2-5 . TRBD2 TRBV6-5
CASSLPGHVAMNEQFF TGTGCCAGCAGCCTACCTGGACACGTCGCTATGAATGAGCAGTTCTTC TRBJ2-1 few . TRBV7-6
CASSPDPGELFF TGTGCCAGCAGCCCGGACCCCGGGGAGCTGTTTTTT TRBJ2-2 many . TRBV12-3/TRBV12-4
CASRRDTSTDTQYF TGTGCCAGCAGGAGGGATACTAGCACAGATACGCAGTATTTT TRBJ2-3 . . TRBV28
CASSPLTSSSDTQYF TGTGCCAGCAGTCCATTGACTAGTTCTTCAGATACGCAGTATTTT TRBJ2-3 many . TRBV27
CASSNERGSNQPQHF TGTGCCAGCAGTAATGAGCGGGGGAGCAATCAGCCCCAGCATTTT TRBJ1-5 few . TRBV2
CASGGFAEAFF TGTGCCAGCGGAGGGTTCGCTGAAGCTTTCTTT TRBJ1-1 . . TRBV28
CASSLATSGGAYNEQFF TGTGCCAGCAGCTTAGCAACTAGCGGGGGCGCCTACAATGAGCAGTTCTTC TRBJ2-1 few TRBD2 TRBV7-6
CASSRPWTGPSEQYF TGCGCCAGCAGCCGTCCCTGGACAGGGCCTAGCGAGCAGTACTTC TRBJ2-7 many TRBD1 TRBV5-1
CAVSPDSYGYTF TGTGCCGTGTCCCCCGACAGCTATGGCTACACCTTC TRBJ1-2 few . TRBV10-3
CASSLRKMGGIYNEQFF TGTGCCAGCAGCTTACGTAAGATGGGAGGCATCTACAATGAGCAGTTCTTC TRBJ2-1 . . TRBV11-2
CASSVRTGGETQYF TGTGCCAGCAGCGTCAGGACAGGGGGGGAGACCCAGTACTTC TRBJ2-5 . TRBD1 TRBV7-9
CASRGEWENYGYTF TGTGCCAGCAGGGGAGAGTGGGAGAACTATGGCTACACCTTC TRBJ1-2 many . TRBV2
CASSQDSLSGPQPQHF TGTGCCAGCAGCCAAGATAGTTTATCGGGACCTCAGCCCCAGCATTTT TRBJ1-5 many . TRBV4-2
CASSSSPQFWGWSYTF TGTGCCAGCAGCTCCTCCCCGCAGTTTTGGGGATGGAGCTACACCTTC TRBJ1-2 many . TRBV6-5
CASSGRLAGPDEQFF TGTGCCAGCAGTGGCCGGCTAGCGGGACCCGATGAGCAGTTCTTC TRBJ2-1 . TRBD2 TRBV2
CASSQAGYADTQYF TGTGCCAGCAGCCAAGCGGGGTACGCAGATACGCAGTATTTT TRBJ2-3 many . TRBV14
CSARPMGTGWGTEAFF TGCAGTGCTAGACCTATGGGGACAGGGTGGGGCACTGAAGCTTTCTTT TRBJ1-1 . TRBD1 TRBV20-1
CASTASGFGEKLFF TGTGCCAGCACCGCATCGGGATTTGGTGAAAAACTGTTTTTT TRBJ1-4 many . TRBV6-6
CSARDFATGVPFPIAKNIQYF TGCAGTGCTAGAGATTTTGCCACAGGGGTCCCTTTTCCTATAGCCAAAAACATTCAGTACTTC TRBJ2-4 . TRBD1 TRBV20-1
CASSLFGGNGYTF TGTGCCAGCAGTTTATTTGGAGGGAATGGCTACACCTTC TRBJ1-2 many . TRBV12-3/TRBV12-4
CASSLNPGPPVTNTDTQYF TGTGCCAGCAGCTTAAATCCAGGGCCACCCGTAACTAACACAGATACGCAGTATTTT TRBJ2-3 few . TRBV7-6
CASSLIENTGELFF TGTGCCAGCAGCTTAATCGAGAACACCGGGGAGCTGTTTTTT TRBJ2-2 . . TRBV7-7
CSARTVVSNQPQHF TGCAGTGCTAGGACTGTAGTTAGCAATCAGCCCCAGCATTTT TRBJ1-5 many . TRBV20-1
CASSLRGSRINEQFF TGTGCCAGCAGCTTAAGGGGGTCCAGAATCAATGAGCAGTTCTTC TRBJ2-1 few . TRBV11-2